This T cell receptor beta chain was found in a study of blood T cell repertoires in COVID-19. The table came from immunoSEQ multiplex PCR; TCRdb's copy has only in-frame clones and leaves some out. This sample has over 50,000 clones, with almost 85% found just once. The CDR3 totals 13 residues. V gave up 5 bases and J gave up 2 bases, with 7 bases separating them. Germline assignment: CDR1 KGHDR and CDR2 SFDVKD. The sample was peripheral blood. The TCR comes from a man in his sixties with COVID-19, enrolled during active disease. The V and J genes are TRBV24-1 and TRBJ2-3; D is unresolved. CDR3 in amino acids: CATSAPFTDTQYF. CDR3 DNA sequence: TGTGCCACCAGTGCCCCGTTCACAGATACGCAGTATTTT.